This record covers a single TCR beta chain. Its cognate antigen is unknown. In the PCR, 60 Vbeta and 13 Jbeta primers were used. Produced via immunoSEQ multiplex PCR; TCRdb's table is partial and in-frame only. The repertoire holds 160,000 or so clones, with roughly 80% as singletons. The sample originates from a study of cytomegalovirus exposure and HLA in healthy donors. Study-wide results and limits: Presence/absence analyses took donor sequencing depth as roughly uniform.

J lost 0 bases, V lost 4 bases, and 4 bases had no gene match. The CDR3 length is 15 residues. CDR1 is KGHSH and CDR2 is LQKENI in the germline V gene. Sequenced material: PBMCs. The sequence was collected from a man in his fifties or sixties in good health and CMV-seropositive. The V gene is TRBV18, the J gene TRBJ2-5; 8 nucleotides agree with TRBD1. CDR3 amino acids: CASSHRGTNQETQYF. The CDR3, as DNA: TGTGCCAGCTCACACAGGGGGACCAACCAAGAGACCCAGTACTTC.